This record covers a single TCR beta chain. No antigen is known for it. Assay used: immunoSEQ multiplex PCR; TCRdb lists only in-frame clones, some missing. The sample lists roughly 70,000 clones; nearly 90% were seen once. The data were obtained in a study of T cell responses to AZD1222 COVID-19 vaccine. The study's findings and limits: Clonal diversity was possibly underestimated, and white British individuals and females predominated among donors. An increase in Spike-specific TCR breadth and depth was observed after two AZD1222 doses.

The V and J ends lost 5 bases and 9 bases respectively, with 20 bases between them. Germline CDR1 and CDR2: SEHNR and FQNEAQ (reference sequence). The CDR3 extends over 15 amino acids. Sequencing was performed on peripheral blood, taken 28 days after the second AZD1222 dose. The receptor's source is an adult who received the AZD1222 COVID-19 vaccine. The J gene is TRBJ1-3, the V gene TRBV7-9; the D gene is possibly TRBD1 (6 bases). For the CDR3, the DNA is TGTGCCAGCAGCCCCATCCCGACAGGTGGGAGCACCATATATTTT. Encoded protein: CASSPIPTGGSTIYF.